This is a list of T cell receptor beta chains from one sample in a study of blood T cell repertoires in COVID-19. Method: immunoSEQ multiplex PCR; TCRdb's copy keeps in-frame clones and lacks some. The sample has 95,000 to 150,000 clones; almost 90% are singletons. The sequenced sample consisted of peripheral blood. These receptor sequences come from a woman aged 45-65 years with active or convalescent COVID-19. CDR3s include the opening cysteine and the closing phenylalanine or tryptophan.

>TRBV23-1|TRBJ1-1
CASSGRTPGQGANEAFF
>TRBV7-6|TRBJ2-1
CASSPSGTYNEQFF
>TRBV7-8|TRBJ2-1
CASLPQGFYNEQFF
>TRBV7-8|TRBJ2-2
CASSFPGTSGSGNTGELFF
>TRBV29-1|TRBJ2-5
CSASPGSAETQYF
>TRBV7-8|TRBJ1-1
CASSLMGQGREAFF
>TRBV4-1|TRBJ2-5
CASSQEPASGGRETQYF
>TRBV18|TRBJ1-1
CASSPVMDIRLNTEAFF
>TRBV4-3|TRBJ1-3
CASSQVWLVQGVSGNTIYF
>TRBV4-2|TRBJ1-5
CASSQDWLSKNQPQHF
>TRBV14|TRBJ1-2
CASSQPGQYGYTF
>TRBV9|TRBJ1-1
CASSVNRGMNTEAFF
>TRBV4-1|TRBJ1-2
CASSQAGQGARTF
>TRBV27|TRBJ2-3
CASSRPQGSQYF
>TRBV27|TRBJ2-3
CASSLSTGSKKDTQYF
>TRBV13|TRBJ2-1
CASSLQGVGNEQFF
>TRBV28|TRBJ1-1
CASRSGEGDTEAFF
>TRBV6-5|TRBJ2-1
CASSYSGNEQFF
>TRBV9|TRBJ2-1
CASAERGTSGLGEQFF
>TRBV7-9|TRBJ1-4
CASSSSTGVEKLFF
>TRBV5-1|TRBJ1-6
CASSSTPPGQGNSPLHF
>TRBV5-6|TRBJ1-2
CASSLAATARYGYTF
>TRBV5-4|TRBJ2-3
CASSLAGGGTDTQYF
>TRBV6-5|TRBJ2-7
CASSYRLAGAYEQYF
>TRBV2|TRBJ2-2
CASSEDRASGELFF
>TRBV18|TRBJ1-3
CASSPVRGSGNTIYF
>TRBV20-1|TRBJ1-2
CSASAGSNYGYTF
>TRBV7-6|TRBJ2-1
CASSLTPGTSGISYNEQFF
>TRBV20-1|TRBJ2-5
CSASSSIKTQYF
>TRBV2|TRBJ1-1
CASSPTVLNTEAFF
>TRBV6-2/TRBV6-3|TRBJ2-1
CASSLETSGEQFF
>TRBV19|TRBJ2-7
CASSSRGRDEQYF
>TRBV29-1|TRBJ2-1
CSVEASNEQFF
>TRBV6-5|TRBJ2-3
CASSYQAASTDTQYF
>TRBV19|TRBJ2-2
CASSIDLWGGTGELFF